A single sample gave rise to the 26 T cell receptor beta chains below, sequenced in a study of PD-1 blockade in mismatch repair-deficient tumors. Profiling relied on immunoSEQ multiplex PCR, and the TCRdb table lists in-frame clones only, not all of them. The sample records some 10,000 clones, 75% to 95% being singletons. Indicated time point: roughly 10-day in vitro stimulation with candidate neoantigen peptide 3. Their antigen targets remain unknown. This material consisted of cells cultured in vitro, taken from a patient treated with pembrolizumab. The receptors come from an adult with mismatch repair-deficient cancer.

The V call is TRBV6-6, the J call TRBJ2-7; D remains ambiguous. Germline V lookup: CDR1 MNHNY, CDR2 SVGAGI (reference sequence). The CDR3 totals 13 residues. V was trimmed by 10 bases and J by 4 bases, leaving 17 bases between them. CDR3 bases: TGTGCCATAGGGAAAGGTATAATGTACGAGCAGTACTTC. This sequence encodes CAIGKGIMYEQYF.

The genes are TRBV15 and TRBJ2-2, with 8 bases matching TRBD1. The CDR3 has 16 amino acids. Germline loops: CDR1 LNHNV, CDR2 YYDKDF (reference sequence). The trim removed 0 bases at V and 4 bases at J, leaving 4 bases unmatched. The CDR3 protein is CATSREWTGTTGELFF. Written as DNA, the CDR3 is TGTGCCACCAGCAGAGAATGGACAGGGACCACCGGGGAGCTGTTTTTT.

The chain links TRBV6-6 to TRBJ2-3; tentative D call: TRBD2 (6 bases). Between the trimmed V and J ends, which lost 5 bases and 3 bases, there was a span of 15 bases. Germline loops: CDR1 MNHNY, CDR2 SVGAGI (reference sequence). This CDR3 has 15 amino acids. CDR3 residues: CASSPVGGGTDTQYF. CDR3 coding DNA: TGTGCCAGCAGTCCCGTGGGGGGTGGGACAGATACGCAGTATTTT.

The chain is built from TRBV19 and TRBJ1-5, with a weak D call TRBD1 (5 bases). Trimming cost V 5 bases and J 6 bases, with 14 bases left between them. This CDR3 has 14 residues. Germline loops: CDR1 LNHDA, CDR2 SQIVND (reference sequence). CDR3 residues: CASSGPGKGQPQHF. The CDR3 nucleotides are TGTGCCAGTAGTGGGCCAGGGAAAGGTCAGCCCCAGCATTTT.

The rearrangement joins TRBV6-5 to TRBJ2-6; D ambiguous. Germline V gene lookup returns CDR1 MNHEY and CDR2 SVGAGI. CDR3 size: 13 residues. V was cut by 6 bases and J by 4 bases, with 7 bases left in between. CDR3 loop: CASSLPGANVLTF. The DNA for the CDR3 is TGTGCCAGCAGCTTACCCGGGGCCAACGTCCTGACTTTC.

The chain is built from TRBV19 and TRBJ1-1; D remains ambiguous. Per germline, CDR1 LNHDA and CDR2 SQIVND (reference sequence). The CDR3 is 15 amino acids. V shed 5 bases and J shed 5 bases, with 18 bases lying between them. This CDR3 is CASSLLGPGRTEAFF. CDR3 in DNA: TGTGCCAGTAGTCTTTTGGGCCCGGGGAGGACTGAAGCTTTCTTT.

V and J are TRBV6-1 and TRBJ2-1; the D gene is possibly TRBD1 (5 bases). The V and J ends lost 6 bases and 3 bases respectively, with 6 bases between them. CDR3 length: 12 amino acids. Per the germline V gene, CDR1 is MNHNS and CDR2 is SASEGT. CDR3 coding DNA: TGTGCCAGCAGGGACATCTACAATGAGCAGTTCTTC. As protein: CASRDIYNEQFF.

The CDR3 nucleotides read TGTGCCAGCAGTTACGACACTGTCCCTAATGAAAAACTGTTTTTT. It codes for CASSYDTVPNEKLFF. This sequence joins TRBV6-6 and TRBJ1-4; D not certain. Trimming took 2 bases from V and 3 from J, leaving 10 bases between them. The CDR3 extends over 15 amino acids. Germline V CDR1 and CDR2: MNHNY, SVGAGI (reference sequence).

This chain joins TRBV30 and TRBJ2-7; a weak D match, TRBD1 (6 bases). This CDR3 is 15 amino acids long. V was clipped by 0 bases and J by 7 bases, with 19 bases between them. Germline V gene lookup returns CDR1 GTSNPN and CDR2 SVGIG (reference sequence). CDR3 nucleotides: TGTGCCTGGAGTGTCCCATCGGGACAAGTCCTAGAGCAGTACTTC. Translation: CAWSVPSGQVLEQYF.

This clone was detected only a few times. The chain is built from TRBV19 and TRBJ2-1; 9 bases map to TRBD1. Losses at the gene ends were 1 base for V and 1 base for J; bases not matched to a gene: 8. This CDR3 spans 18 amino acids. The germline V gene encodes CDR1 LNHDA and CDR2 SQIVND (reference sequence). CDR3 amino acids: CASSIGVWTGASYNEQFF. The CDR3 DNA follows: TGTGCCAGTAGTATAGGGGTCTGGACAGGGGCTTCCTACAATGAGCAGTTCTTC.

This clone was found once. The chain uses TRBV25-1 and TRBJ1-1; a possible D gene is TRBD1 (5 bases). CDR3 length: 13 amino acids. Germline-derived CDR1 and CDR2 are MGHDK and SYGVNS. Trimming stripped 6 bases from V and 5 bases from J, with 13 bases between. Written as DNA, the CDR3 is TGTGCCAGCAGAGGGCAGGGTTGGACTGAAGCTTTCTTT. Its protein product is CASRGQGWTEAFF.

The chain's CDR3 is CASTPGGAEAPYEQYF. The CDR3 DNA sequence: TGTGCCAGCACCCCGGGCGGGGCGGAGGCACCGTACGAGCAGTACTTC. The rearrangement uses TRBV28 and TRBJ2-7, with D possibly TRBD2 on 6 matching bases. V gave up 7 bases and J gave up 4 bases, with 23 bases separating them. Germline CDR1 and CDR2: MDHEN and SYDVKM. This CDR3 region has 16 residues.

This chain joins TRBV29-1 and TRBJ1-5, with D perhaps matching TRBD1 (5 bases). Per the germline V gene, CDR1 is SQVTM and CDR2 is ANQGSEA. Between the trimmed V and J ends, which lost 4 bases and 2 bases, there was a span of 18 bases. CDR3 size: 16 residues. The CDR3 sequence: CSVGEVSGRGNQPQHF. The CDR3 coding sequence is TGCAGCGTTGGTGAAGTTTCGGGACGGGGCAATCAGCCCCAGCATTTT.

The chain links TRBV15 to TRBJ2-7; D possibly corresponds to TRBD2 (6 bases). From germline, CDR1 is LNHNV and CDR2 YYDKDF (reference sequence). This CDR3 comprises 15 residues. Trimming shortened V by 2 bases and J by 1 base, and 12 bases separated the two germline ends. CDR3 loop: CATSRTKGLSYEQYF. CDR3 DNA sequence: TGTGCCACCAGCAGAACTAAGGGACTGTCCTACGAGCAGTACTTC.

This clone was seen a handful of times. The J gene is TRBJ2-1, the V gene TRBV9, with 14 bases that match TRBD2. V shed 0 bases, J shed 9 bases, and the junction held 2 bases outside the gene matches. The CDR3 runs to 15 residues. Germline assignment: CDR1 SGDLS and CDR2 YYNGEE. CDR3 sequence (DNA): TGTGCCAGCAGCGTAGAGACTAGCGGGAGGGTTGAGCAGTTCTTC. It encodes CASSVETSGRVEQFF.

This sequence joins TRBV9 and TRBJ1-1; a possible D gene is TRBD1 (6 bases). Germline CDR1 reads SGDLS; CDR2 reads YYNGEE. V was cut by 0 bases and J by 5 bases, with 11 bases left in between. The CDR3 totals 14 residues. The CDR3 nucleotides are TGTGCCAGCAGCGTAGCGGGGGGCGATACTGAAGCTTTCTTT. Residues: CASSVAGGDTEAFF.

The chain uses TRBV21-1 and TRBJ1-6. TRBV21-1 is a pseudogene. The CDR3 has 17 residues. CDR3: CASSKGGLLPNPSPLHF. The CDR3 coding sequence is TGTGCCAGCAGCAAAGGAGGTTTACTACCGAATCCCTCACCCCTCCACTTT.

The rearrangement links TRBV23-1 to TRBJ2-3; D call uncertain. TRBV23-1 is sorted into the ORF group, with uncertain function. This CDR3 spans 20 amino acids. The V and J ends lost 4 bases and 2 bases respectively, with 28 bases between them. CDR3 sequence (DNA): TGCGCCAGCAGTCGCAGTCTGGGATTTGCCCCACGACCTTCCACAGATACGCAGTATTTT. It is translated as CASSRSLGFAPRPSTDTQYF.

The J gene is TRBJ2-7, the V gene TRBV18, with 7 positions matching TRBD1. Germline V gene sequence: CDR1 KGHSH, CDR2 LQKENI. Trimming cost V 0 bases and J 0 bases; bases outside gene matches: 2. The length of the CDR3 is 15 residues. The CDR3 DNA follows: TGTGCCAGCTCACCACCAGCAGGGGGCTCCTACGAGCAGTACTTC. Its translation: CASSPPAGGSYEQYF. Together with reference TRBV18 and TRBJ2-7, the CDR3 gives the full variable domain: NAGVMQNPRHLVRRRGQEARLRCSPMKGHSHVYWYRQLPEEGLKFMVYLQKENIIDESGMPKERFSAEFPKEGPSILRIQQVVRGDSAAYFCASSPPAGGSYEQYFGPGTRLTVT.

This chain connects TRBV5-4 to TRBJ2-7; TRBD2 might be the D (6 bases). This CDR3 contains 14 residues. From germline, CDR1 is SGHNT and CDR2 YYREEE (reference sequence). The V gene lost 3 bases and the J gene lost 0 bases, with 10 bases spanning the gap. The CDR3 spells CASSSGLNSYEQYF. The DNA for the CDR3 is TGTGCCAGCAGCTCGGGACTCAACTCCTACGAGCAGTACTTC.

The J gene is TRBJ1-3, the V gene TRBV6-5; 9 nucleotides align to TRBD1. CDR1 MNHEY and CDR2 SVGAGI come from the germline V gene. The CDR3 is 14 residues long. The V segment lost 8 bases and the J segment 7 bases; nucleotides outside the gene matches: 9. DNA for the CDR3: TGTGCCAGCTACCGGGACAGGGTGGAGAACACCATATATTTT. It encodes CASYRDRVENTIYF.

Only one count was recorded for this clone. The gene calls are TRBV7-8 and TRBJ2-1; 8 bases line up with TRBD1. After removal of 5 bases from V and 9 bases from J, the junction contained 6 bases not matched to a gene. The CDR3 is 13 residues long. Per germline, CDR1 SGHVS and CDR2 FQNEAQ. CDR3 in DNA: TGTGCCAGCAGCCATCAGGGGGCCGGTGAGCAGTTCTTC. Translation gives CASSHQGAGEQFF.

This clone was recorded once. The chain is built from TRBV7-7 and TRBJ2-7, with 7 bases fitting TRBD1. The CDR3 is 13 amino acids. The V gene end was trimmed by 5 bases and the J gene end by 3 bases; junction bases not matched to a gene: 4. Looked up from germline, CDR1 is SSHAT and CDR2 is FNYEAQ (reference sequence). CDR3 residues: CASSQGDSYEQYF. Written as DNA, the CDR3 is TGTGCCAGCAGCCAGGGGGACAGCTACGAGCAGTACTTC.

This chain joins TRBV4-1 and TRBJ2-3; D unclear. CDR3 size: 14 residues. In germline, CDR1 is MGHRA, CDR2 YSYEKL. V gave up 1 base and J gave up 6 bases, with 11 bases separating them. The DNA of the CDR3 is TGCGCCAGCAGCCAAGCCCCGACGCCCGATACGCAGTATTTT. It specifies CASSQAPTPDTQYF.

The CDR3: CASGNRVGEKLFF. The CDR3 DNA sequence: TGTGCCAGCGGTAACAGGGTGGGTGAAAAACTGTTTTTT. The chain uses TRBV9 and TRBJ1-4; D is perhaps TRBD1 (6 bases). Germline CDR1 SGDLS, CDR2 YYNGEE. The CDR3 loop spans 13 amino acids. The germline V and J ends were trimmed by 7 bases and 7 bases, with 14 bases remaining between them.

This clone was observed once. The V gene is TRBV5-1, the J gene TRBJ2-7; D is unclear. From germline, CDR1 is SGHRS and CDR2 YFSETQ. This CDR3 spans 13 amino acids. V dropped 3 bases and J dropped 5 bases, with 12 bases sitting between them. In nucleotides, the CDR3 is TGCGCCAGCAGCTCGGTACCTTCAGACGAGCAGTACTTC. Translating gives CASSSVPSDEQYF.